The 28 T cell receptor beta chains below all came from one sample that was sequenced in a study of radiation and T cells in renal cell carcinoma. Documented time point: baseline pretreatment blood. Treatment given: 15 Gy SBRT to primary tumor, nephrectomy 4 weeks later. The protocol was immunoSEQ multiplex PCR, while the TCRdb copy is restricted to in-frame clones and leaves out a portion. The sample records under 25,000 clones, approximately 80% being singletons. Source: blood, taken from a patient whose treatment included radiotherapy and nephrectomy. These receptors came from a man aged 55 to 69 with renal cell carcinoma.

The rearrangement links TRBV7-8 to TRBJ2-5; no reliable D call. Germline V gene lookup returns CDR1 SGHVS and CDR2 FQNEAQ. V lost 7 bases to trimming and J lost 5 bases, with 8 bases between them. CDR3 length: 11 amino acids. CDR3 residues: CASTTIETQYF. Written as DNA, the CDR3 is TGTGCCAGCACCACGATCGAGACCCAGTACTTC.

The J gene is TRBJ1-5, the V gene TRBV15; tentative D call: TRBD1 (5 bases). The V end lost 1 base, the J end lost 2 bases, and 6 bases lay between the germline ends. The germline gives CDR1 LNHNV, CDR2 YYDKDF (reference sequence). The CDR3 extends over 14 amino acids. DNA of the CDR3: TGTGCCACCAGCAGAGTAGGGGGCAATCAGCCCCAGCATTTT. Translated: CATSRVGGNQPQHF.

The chain joins TRBV5-1 to TRBJ2-1; the match to TRBD2 covers 9 bases. J lost 4 bases, V lost 4 bases, and 9 bases had no gene match. The CDR3 spans 16 residues. Per germline, CDR1 SGHRS and CDR2 YFSETQ. The chain's CDR3 is CASSPSGTAGYNEQFF. Here the CDR3 DNA reads TGCGCCAGCAGCCCTAGCGGGACAGCGGGATACAATGAGCAGTTCTTC. The variable domain in full, with the rest retrieved from reference TRBV5-1 and TRBJ2-1, is KAGVTQTPRYLIKTRGQQVTLSCSPISGHRSVSWYQQTPGQGLQFLFEYFSETQRNKGNFPGRFSGRQFSNSRSEMNVSTLELGDSALYLCASSPSGTAGYNEQFFGPGTRLTVL.

The rearrangement links TRBV7-9 to TRBJ2-1; the match to TRBD2 covers 7 bases. The CDR3 extends over 17 amino acids. Germline trimming cut 4 bases from V and 0 bases from J; bases unmatched to any gene: 9. Germline CDR1 reads SEHNR; CDR2 reads FQNEAQ (reference sequence). The CDR3: CASSSSGTISSYNEQFF. The DNA for the CDR3 is TGTGCCAGCAGCTCTAGCGGCACTATAAGCTCCTACAATGAGCAGTTCTTC.

This clone was counted once. The genes are TRBV18 and TRBJ2-1; D is possibly TRBD2 (6 bases). Germline V gene lookup returns CDR1 KGHSH and CDR2 LQKENI. The V and J ends lost 1 base and 6 bases respectively, with 10 bases between them. The CDR3 has 14 amino acids. CDR3 region: CASSPRLVGNEQFF. CDR3 coding DNA: TGTGCCAGCTCACCACGACTAGTGGGCAATGAGCAGTTCTTC.

The rearrangement uses TRBV19 and TRBJ1-1, with D possibly TRBD1 on 6 matching bases. The CDR3 loop spans 15 amino acids. Deletions cut 5 bases from V and 6 bases from J, with 19 bases between. Germline V gene sequence: CDR1 LNHDA, CDR2 SQIVND (reference sequence). CDR3 DNA: TGTGCCAGTAGTCCTTGGGGGGGGCTAGAGCCTGAAGCTTTCTTT. Its translation: CASSPWGGLEPEAFF.

This clone was seen only a few times. Distinct nucleotide sequences in the sample also encode this CDR3. This chain joins TRBV30 and TRBJ2-7; D call uncertain. V was cut by 7 bases and J by 5 bases, with 3 bases left in between. CDR3 size: 8 residues. Germline V lookup: CDR1 GTSNPN, CDR2 SVGIG (reference sequence). DNA for the CDR3: TGTGCCTTAAACGAGCAGTACTTC. This sequence encodes CALNEQYF.

The rearrangement links TRBV6-1 to TRBJ2-1; D might be TRBD2 (6 bases). The V end was cut by 3 bases, the J end by 3 bases, with 15 bases between. Germline V lookup: CDR1 MNHNS, CDR2 SASEGT. This CDR3 has 16 amino acids. CDR3 nucleotides: TGTGCCAGCAGTGAGACCCTAGCGCTCTACTACAATGAGCAGTTCTTC. Its translation: CASSETLALYYNEQFF.

The chain uses TRBV7-2 and TRBJ2-3; tentatively, D is TRBD1 (6 bases). This CDR3 spans 16 amino acids. Germline CDR1 SGHTA, CDR2 FQGNSA. V was trimmed by 5 bases and J by 5 bases, leaving 20 bases between them. CDR3 residues: CASSQGQLPRRDTQYF. CDR3 DNA: TGTGCCAGCAGCCAAGGACAGTTACCCCGGAGAGATACGCAGTATTTT.

This clone was observed once. The V call is TRBV19, the J call TRBJ2-1; D perhaps matches TRBD1 (5 bases). V gave up 3 bases and J gave up 5 bases, with 11 bases separating them. There are 14 residues in the CDR3. CDR1 is LNHDA, CDR2 SQIVND, per germline (reference sequence). CDR3 bases: TGTGCCAGTAGTATGTTTTTGACAGACAATGAGCAGTTCTTC. The encoded protein is CASSMFLTDNEQFF.

The chain uses TRBV19 and TRBJ2-3, with D possibly matching TRBD1 (6 bases). The V and J ends lost 9 bases and 0 bases respectively, with 19 bases between them. This CDR3 is 16 amino acids long. The germline CDR1 and CDR2 sequences are LNHDA and SQIVND (reference sequence). The CDR3 region is CASRPMGTPSTDTQYF. In DNA form, the CDR3 reads TGTGCCAGCAGACCAATGGGGACACCGAGCACAGATACGCAGTATTTT.

This chain joins TRBV27 and TRBJ2-7; 7 nucleotides agree with TRBD2. Germline V lookup: CDR1 MNHEY, CDR2 SMNVEV (reference sequence). This CDR3 contains 13 residues. V was pared by 5 bases and J by 6 bases, with 7 bases of the junction left unmatched. CDR3 sequence: CASSIPTSVEQYF. The CDR3 nucleotides read TGTGCCAGCAGTATACCCACTAGCGTCGAGCAGTACTTC.

The J gene is TRBJ1-5, the V gene TRBV5-4; D remains ambiguous. Germline-derived CDR1 and CDR2 are SGHNT and YYREEE (reference sequence). V lost 0 bases to trimming and J lost 7 bases, with 5 bases between them. The CDR3 is made up of 12 amino acids. CDR3 DNA sequence: TGTGCCAGCAGCTTGGATTCCCAGCCCCAGCATTTT. It codes for CASSLDSQPQHF.

The J gene is TRBJ1-6, the V gene TRBV30; a possible D gene is TRBD1 (5 bases). The germline V gene has CDR1 GTSNPN and CDR2 SVGIG (reference sequence). V was clipped by 2 bases and J by 8 bases, with 22 bases between them. The CDR3 is 17 residues long. CDR3 region: CAWSTPGDALWDSPLHF. In DNA form, the CDR3 reads TGTGCCTGGAGTACTCCCGGGGACGCCTTATGGGATTCACCCCTCCACTTT.

This sequence joins TRBV11-2 and TRBJ2-3, with D unresolved. CDR3 length equals 13 residues. Trimming took 3 bases from V and 0 from J, leaving 4 bases between them. The germline CDR1 and CDR2 sequences are SGHAT and FQNNGV. CDR3 protein: CASSFQSTDTQYF. Written as DNA, the CDR3 is TGTGCCAGCAGCTTCCAGAGCACAGATACGCAGTATTTT. Variable domain in full (rest from reference TRBV11-2 and TRBJ2-3): EAGVAQSPRYKIIEKRQSVAFWCNPISGHATLYWYQQILGQGPKLLIQFQNNGVVDDSQLPKDRFSAERLKGVDSTLKIQPAKLEDSAVYLCASSFQSTDTQYFGPGTRLTVL.

There are a few counts of this clone. The chain couples TRBV7-9 to TRBJ1-1; TRBD1 is a possible D gene (5 bases). This CDR3 is built from 12 residues. CDR1 SEHNR and CDR2 FQNEAQ come from the germline V gene (reference sequence). V gave up 8 bases and J gave up 9 bases, with 16 bases separating them. The CDR3 bases are TGTGCCAGCGTAGCTCCGGGGGGAAAAGCTTTCTTT. This translates into CASVAPGGKAFF.

In this sample, this clone turned up a few times. The J gene is TRBJ1-1, the V gene TRBV6-1; D call uncertain. CDR1 and CDR2 (germline): MNHNS, SASEGT. CDR3 length: 13 amino acids. The germline V and J ends were trimmed by 7 bases and 0 bases, with 9 bases remaining between them. Here the CDR3 DNA reads TGTGCCAGCATTAGGAATTTGAACACTGAAGCTTTCTTT. Translation gives CASIRNLNTEAFF.

This sequence joins TRBV19 and TRBJ1-5, with D hard to call. Deletions cut 7 bases from V and 1 base from J, with 14 bases between. From germline, CDR1 is LNHDA and CDR2 SQIVND (reference sequence). The CDR3 is 15 residues long. The CDR3 DNA reads TGTGCCAGTACCCCACTTTACGGGAGCAATCAGCCCCAGCATTTT. This codes for CASTPLYGSNQPQHF.

V usage is TRBV4-1 and J usage is TRBJ2-5; no firm D call. Near its end, the DNA agrees better with TRBJ2-7, so the J call may be wrong. The CDR3 runs to 16 residues. Germline V lookup: CDR1 MGHRA, CDR2 YSYEKL. The chain's CDR3 is CASSQEIGQFSYEQYF. The CDR3 DNA reads as TGCGCCAGCAGCCAAGAGATAGGGCAGTTCTCCTACGAGCAGTACTTC.

The rearrangement joins TRBV2 to TRBJ2-3; 8 positions agree with TRBD2. The CDR3 is 14 amino acids. Germline lookup yields CDR1 SNHLY and CDR2 FYNNEI. After removal of 7 bases from V and 0 bases from J, the junction contained 3 bases not matched to a gene. CDR3 amino acids: CASKGGRSTDTQYF. CDR3 in DNA: TGTGCCAGCAAAGGCGGGAGGAGCACAGATACGCAGTATTTT.

The chain is built from TRBV4-3 and TRBJ2-7, with 11 bases lining up with TRBD1. Germline V gene lookup returns CDR1 LGHNA and CDR2 YSLEER. The J segment lost 4 bases and the V segment lost 4 bases, leaving 6 bases of the junction unmatched. The CDR3 runs to 15 residues. CDR3 sequence reads: CASSREGQGGYEQYF. CDR3 nucleotides: TGCGCCAGCAGCCGCGAGGGACAGGGGGGATACGAGCAGTACTTC.

This chain connects TRBV7-8 to TRBJ2-7, with 8 bases matching TRBD2. V was pared by 1 base and J by 1 base, with 3 bases of the junction left unmatched. This CDR3 contains 15 residues. CDR1 is SGHVS and CDR2 is FQNEAQ in the germline V gene. The CDR3 DNA sequence: TGTGCCAGCAGCTTAGGGGTAGCGGGGTCCTACGAGCAGTACTTC. Protein: CASSLGVAGSYEQYF.

V and J are TRBV2 and TRBJ2-2; no firm D call. CDR1 and CDR2 (germline): SNHLY, FYNNEI. The V end lost 6 bases, the J end lost 5 bases, and 10 bases lay between the germline ends. The CDR3 is made up of 13 amino acids. CDR3 DNA sequence: TGTGCCAGCAGATACTTGGGAACCGGGGAGCTGTTTTTT. It codes for CASRYLGTGELFF.

The J gene is TRBJ1-1, the V gene TRBV9; TRBD1 matches at 7 bases. With V trimmed by 3 bases and J by 2 bases, 10 bases remained unmatched. Germline V gene data show CDR1 as SGDLS and CDR2 as YYNGEE. The CDR3 extends over 16 amino acids. The CDR3 is CASSAPPGTVNTEAFF. CDR3 in DNA: TGTGCCAGCAGCGCCCCACCCGGGACAGTCAACACTGAAGCTTTCTTT.

CDR3: CASSFGRGRGDTEAFF. The CDR3 DNA follows: TGTGCCAGCAGCTTTGGCAGGGGAAGAGGTGACACTGAAGCTTTCTTT. This chain links TRBV7-8 with TRBJ1-1; D is perhaps TRBD1 (6 bases). Trimming pared 3 bases from V and 3 bases from J, leaving 17 bases between. CDR3 size: 16 residues. In germline, CDR1 is SGHVS, CDR2 FQNEAQ.

This clone was counted at least ten times. The rearrangement uses TRBV5-1 and TRBJ1-2; maybe TRBD1 (6 bases). V lost 1 base and J 11 bases, leaving 12 bases between the germline ends. Per the germline V gene, CDR1 is SGHRS and CDR2 is YFSETQ. The CDR3 extends over 12 amino acids. CDR3 in amino acids: CASSLFEGVYTF. The CDR3 DNA reads TGCGCCAGCAGCTTGTTTGAGGGGGTTTACACCTTC.

This chain connects TRBV5-5 to TRBJ1-6; 8 bases are shared with TRBD1. The CDR3 has 15 amino acids. J was trimmed by 9 bases and V by 0 bases; bases with no gene match: 5. The V gene's germline CDR1 is SGHKS and CDR2 YYEKEE (reference sequence). CDR3 residues: CASSLAGTGGSPLHF. CDR3 sequence (DNA): TGTGCCAGCAGCTTGGCGGGGACAGGTGGTTCACCCCTCCACTTT.

V gene TRBV18 combines with J gene TRBJ1-1, with a tentative D call TRBD1 (5 bases). The CDR3 has 14 amino acids. The ends were cut back, 3 bases at V and 0 bases at J, with 8 bases in the middle. CDR1 and CDR2 (germline): KGHSH, LQKENI. In DNA, the CDR3 is TGTGCCAGCTCACCCGTCAGGGTGAACACTGAAGCTTTCTTT. Amino acid sequence: CASSPVRVNTEAFF. Full variable domain (outside the CDR3, taken from reference TRBV18 and TRBJ1-1): NAGVMQNPRHLVRRRGQEARLRCSPMKGHSHVYWYRQLPEEGLKFMVYLQKENIIDESGMPKERFSAEFPKEGPSILRIQQVVRGDSAAYFCASSPVRVNTEAFFGQGTRLTVV.